Listed here are 25 T cell receptor beta chains from one sample, sequenced in a study of resident and recirculating memory T cells in vitiligo. Some clones are missing from TCRdb's copy, which holds only in-frame ones; the method was immunoSEQ multiplex PCR. The sample records roughly 40,000 clones, approximately 91% being singletons. The sequenced sample was blood. These receptors were taken from a male donor with vitiligo.

This chain uses TRBV7-2 with TRBJ1-1; D possibly corresponds to TRBD1 (5 bases). Germline assignment: CDR1 SGHTA and CDR2 FQGNSA. Trimming took 5 bases from V and 3 from J, leaving 28 bases between them. The CDR3 consists of 19 residues. CDR3 bases: TGTGCCAGCAGCCCCGGGCGATGGGGCGGCCGTCTTGTGGACACTGAAGCTTTCTTT. It is translated as CASSPGRWGGRLVDTEAFF. The whole variable domain, remainder taken from reference TRBV7-2 and TRBJ1-1, is GAGVSQSPSNKVTEKGKDVELRCDPISGHTALYWYRQSLGQGLEFLIYFQGNSAPDKSGLPSDRFSAERTGGSVSTLTIQRTQQEDSAVYLCASSPGRWGGRLVDTEAFFGQGTRLTVV.

The V call is TRBV19, the J call TRBJ2-1, with 9 positions matching TRBD1. The CDR3 length is 16 residues. Germline V gene lookup returns CDR1 LNHDA and CDR2 SQIVND (reference sequence). The V and J ends lost 4 bases and 3 bases, in that order; junction bases with no gene match: 7. The CDR3 coding sequence is TGTGCCAGTAGTACAATCCCGGGACAGGGCTACAATGAGCAGTTCTTC. It specifies CASSTIPGQGYNEQFF.

The genes are TRBV5-1 and TRBJ2-5; possible D gene TRBD2, 6 bases. Germline CDR1 is SGHRS and CDR2 is YFSETQ. The CDR3 extends over 14 amino acids. Trimming removed 4 bases from V and 5 bases from J, with 15 bases in between. The CDR3 nucleotides read TGCGCCAGCAGCGGAGGCGGGGTAAGGGAGACCCAGTACTTC. Protein product: CASSGGGVRETQYF.

Note on this clone: One junction end disagrees with the germline gene, perhaps due to a read error. The rearrangement links TRBV19 to TRBJ1-2; 8 bases line up with TRBD1. CDR3 size: 15 residues. The V gene's germline CDR1 is LNHDA and CDR2 SQIVND (reference sequence). DNA for the CDR3: TGTGCCAGTAGGATAGCCGACAGGGGCAACTATGGCTACACCTTC. Translating gives CASRIADRGNYGYTF.

J is TRBJ1-5 and V is TRBV28; TRBD1 aligns across 10 bases. The junction had 6 bases not matched to a gene; V was cut back by 1 base and J by 0 bases. The CDR3 sequence is 18 residues long. Germline CDR1 reads MDHEN; CDR2 reads SYDVKM. The CDR3 DNA sequence: TGTGCCAGCAGTTTATTAGGGACAGGGGTGTATAGCAATCAGCCCCAGCATTTT. Its translation: CASSLLGTGVYSNQPQHF.

J is TRBJ1-5 and V is TRBV29-1, with D possibly being TRBD1 (6 bases). The germline gives CDR1 SQVTM, CDR2 ANQGSEA. The CDR3 has 13 amino acids. Trimming took off 6 bases at V and 4 bases at J, with 13 bases between the two ends. CDR3 loop: CSVLEGGNQPQHF. The CDR3 region has the DNA TGCAGCGTACTGGAGGGGGGGAATCAGCCCCAGCATTTT. The full variable domain, in which reference TRBV29-1 and TRBJ1-5 provide the parts outside the CDR3, is SAVISQKPSRDICQRGTSLTIQCQVDSQVTMMFWYRQQPGQSLTLIATANQGSEATYESGFVIDKFPISRPNLTFSTLTVSNMSPEDSSIYLCSVLEGGNQPQHFGDGTRLSIL.

V usage is TRBV4-1 and J usage is TRBJ2-7; 8 positions agree with TRBD1. CDR1 MGHRA and CDR2 YSYEKL come from the germline V gene. The CDR3 runs 19 residues. V shed 0 bases, J shed 3 bases, and the junction held 16 bases outside the gene matches. CDR3 coding DNA: TGCGCCAGCAGCCAAGATAGTTTGCAGAGCGGACAGGGAGGCTACGAGCAGTACTTC. Amino acid sequence: CASSQDSLQSGQGGYEQYF.

This chain connects TRBV5-5 to TRBJ2-7; D is possibly TRBD2 (6 bases). The V end lost 5 bases, the J end lost 6 bases, and 15 bases lay between the germline ends. CDR3 length: 13 residues. The germline V gene encodes CDR1 SGHKS and CDR2 YYEKEE (reference sequence). The CDR3 nucleotides are TGTGCCAGCAGGGGGACTGATGGCTCCGAGCAGTACTTC. Its protein product is CASRGTDGSEQYF.

V gene TRBV5-1 combines with J gene TRBJ2-3; tentative D call: TRBD1 (7 bases). Germline V lookup: CDR1 SGHRS, CDR2 YFSETQ. V gave up 0 bases and J gave up 2 bases, with 19 bases separating them. The CDR3 consists of 18 residues. CDR3 nucleotide sequence: TGCGCCAGCAGCTTGGTTGGCCTGACAGGGACTTCCACAGATACGCAGTATTTT. The encoded protein is CASSLVGLTGTSTDTQYF.

V usage is TRBV2 and J usage is TRBJ2-5, with D unclear. V lost 7 bases to trimming and J lost 3 bases, with 9 bases between them. The germline CDR1 and CDR2 sequences are SNHLY and FYNNEI. CDR3 length: 12 amino acids. DNA for the CDR3: TGTGCCAGCACTTACAGTAAAGAGACCCAGTACTTC. It codes for CASTYSKETQYF. The whole variable domain, remainder taken from reference TRBV2 and TRBJ2-5, is EPEVTQTPSHQVTQMGQEVILRCVPISNHLYFYWYRQILGQKVEFLVSFYNNEISEKSEIFDDQFSVERPDGSNFTLKIRSTKLEDSAMYFCASTYSKETQYFGPGTRLLVL.

This chain uses TRBV6-6 with TRBJ1-2; D uncertain. This CDR3 spans 12 amino acids. Germline V gene lookup returns CDR1 MNHNY and CDR2 SVGAGI (reference sequence). The V gene lost 9 bases and the J gene lost 2 bases, with 10 bases spanning the gap. The CDR3 reads CASSARNYGYTF. DNA of the CDR3: TGTGCCAGTTCAGCGAGAAACTATGGCTACACCTTC.

The V call is TRBV4-2, the J call TRBJ1-5; D is perhaps TRBD1 (5 bases). V was shortened by 0 bases and J by 5 bases, with 14 bases between the two germline ends. Germline V gene lookup returns CDR1 LGHNA and CDR2 YNFKEQ. CDR3 length: 16 residues. The CDR3, as DNA: TGTGCCAGCAGCCAAGATGAAGCAGGGCTGGATCAGCCCCAGCATTTT. This encodes CASSQDEAGLDQPQHF.

The V and J genes are TRBV19 and TRBJ1-2, with no clear D. The germline CDR1 and CDR2 sequences are LNHDA and SQIVND (reference sequence). The CDR3 spans 13 residues. V dropped 1 base and J dropped 2 bases, with 5 bases sitting between them. Here the CDR3 reads CASSIGGNYGYTF. The CDR3 DNA follows: TGTGCCAGTAGTATAGGCGGGAACTATGGCTACACCTTC.

The V call is TRBV5-7, the J call TRBJ1-3; D is possibly TRBD1 (5 bases). TRBV5-7 counts as an open reading frame of uncertain function. CDR3 size: 16 residues. V was cut by 5 bases and J by 1 base, with 16 bases left in between. The CDR3 sequence: CASRSYRDSSGNTIYF. The CDR3 DNA reads as TGTGCCAGCAGGAGCTACCGGGACTCGTCTGGAAACACCATATATTTT.

The chain joins TRBV11-1 to TRBJ2-2, with a weak D call TRBD2 (5 bases). CDR1 is SGHAT and CDR2 is FQDESV in the germline V gene (reference sequence). The CDR3 totals 13 residues. Trimming removed 1 base from V and 7 bases from J, with 7 bases in between. CDR3 sequence (DNA): TGTGCCAGCAGCTTAGATCGGGGCGGGGAGCTGTTTTTT. This gives the protein CASSLDRGGELFF.

In DNA form, the CDR3 reads TGCGCCAGCAGCCAAGGGGGGCAGCCTCCAAAACTGTTTTTT. Its protein is CASSQGGQPPKLFF. The V call is TRBV4-1, the J call TRBJ1-4, with D tentatively TRBD1 (6 bases). This CDR3 has 14 residues. V was clipped by 1 base and J by 10 bases, with 13 bases between them. Germline CDR1 reads MGHRA; CDR2 reads YSYEKL.

The chain is built from TRBV6-6 and TRBJ2-2; 10 bases are a match to TRBD1. This CDR3 contains 16 residues. V was clipped by 8 bases and J by 7 bases; unmatched bases: 13. Germline V CDR1 and CDR2: MNHNY, SVGAGI (reference sequence). CDR3 sequence (DNA): TGTGCCAGCGGGTGGGACAGGGGCCCCCGAGGCGGGGAGCTGTTTTTT. It specifies CASGWDRGPRGGELFF.

The chain links TRBV19 to TRBJ1-2; TRBD1 might be the D (5 bases). Germline CDR1 reads LNHDA; CDR2 reads SQIVND (reference sequence). V was pared by 2 bases and J by 5 bases, with 9 bases between. The CDR3 runs 13 residues. This chain's CDR3 is CASSISGGYGYTF. CDR3 sequence (DNA): TGTGCCAGTAGTATATCGGGGGGATATGGCTACACCTTC.

J is TRBJ2-3 and V is TRBV27; possibly TRBD1 for D (6 bases). The CDR3 is 13 amino acids. The V gene lost 4 bases and the J gene lost 1 base, with 6 bases spanning the gap. Looked up from germline, CDR1 is MNHEY and CDR2 is SMNVEV (reference sequence). The CDR3 loop is CASSWTGTDTQYF. CDR3 in DNA: TGTGCCAGCAGTTGGACAGGCACAGATACGCAGTATTTT.

The rearrangement uses TRBV2 and TRBJ1-6; TRBD1 matches at 11 bases. This CDR3 spans 18 amino acids. V lost 5 bases to trimming and J lost 5 bases; unmatched junction nucleotides: 11. Germline CDR1 SNHLY, CDR2 FYNNEI. CDR3 sequence (DNA): TGTGCCAGCAGTCTCGGACAGGGGGCGCGGAGTAATAATTCACCCCTCCACTTT. Protein product: CASSLGQGARSNNSPLHF.

V is TRBV5-6 and J is TRBJ2-3; 8 bases fit TRBD2. The CDR3 extends over 12 amino acids. Trimming at V came to 4 bases and at J to 6 bases, leaving 1 base not matched to a gene. Germline V gene sequence: CDR1 SGHDT, CDR2 YYEEEE. The CDR3 DNA reads as TGTGCCAGCAGCCCGGGGGGGGATACGCAGTATTTT. It encodes CASSPGGDTQYF. Variable domain in full (rest from reference TRBV5-6 and TRBJ2-3): DAGVTQSPTHLIKTRGQQVTLRCSPKSGHDTVSWYQQALGQGPQFIFQYYEEEERQRGNFPDRFSGHQFPNYSSELNVNALLLGDSALYLCASSPGGDTQYFGPGTRLTVL.

The V and J genes are TRBV18 and TRBJ1-1, with a weak D call TRBD1 (6 bases). Germline CDR1 and CDR2: KGHSH and LQKENI. V gave up 3 bases and J gave up 0 bases, with 11 bases separating them. This CDR3 has 15 residues. CDR3 residues: CASSPRTEMNTEAFF. For the CDR3, the DNA is TGTGCCAGCTCACCTCGGACAGAAATGAACACTGAAGCTTTCTTT.

This chain joins TRBV5-6 and TRBJ1-4, with TRBD1 identical over 8 bases. CDR3 length: 14 amino acids. CDR1 SGHDT and CDR2 YYEEEE come from the germline V gene. Trimming at V came to 2 bases and at J to 12 bases, leaving 9 bases not matched to a gene. The chain's CDR3 is CASSFGGRGLELFF. The CDR3 nucleotides read TGTGCCAGCAGCTTCGGGGGCAGGGGGCTAGAACTGTTTTTT.

The rearrangement links TRBV6-1 to TRBJ2-5; 7 bases map to TRBD2. The CDR3 is made up of 12 amino acids. Germline V gives CDR1 MNHNS, CDR2 SASEGT. After removal of 8 bases from V and 4 bases from J, the junction contained 4 bases not matched to a gene. In nucleotides, the CDR3 is TGTGCCAGCGGGGGGGTACTAGAGACCCAGTACTTC. Translation gives CASGGVLETQYF.

The CDR3: CASSVGQSNEKLFF. Here the CDR3 DNA reads TGTGCCAGCAGCGTGGGACAGTCCAATGAAAAACTGTTTTTT. The V and J genes are TRBV9 and TRBJ1-4; 7 positions match TRBD1. CDR1 is SGDLS, CDR2 YYNGEE, per germline. The CDR3 is made up of 14 amino acids. The V segment lost 2 bases and the J segment 5 bases; nucleotides outside the gene matches: 3. Using reference TRBV9 and TRBJ1-4 for the parts outside the CDR3, the full variable domain is DSGVTQTPKHLITATGQRVTLRCSPRSGDLSVYWYQQSLDQGLQFLIQYYNGEERAKGNILERFSAQQFPDLHSELNLSSLELGDSALYFCASSVGQSNEKLFFGSGTQLSVL.